The next 22 T cell receptor beta chains were all read from a single sample in a study of persistence of HIV-infected CD4 T cells (dated by TCRdb to about 2020). The immunoSEQ hsTCRB assay version 4, run in survey mode, was used to sequence TCRbeta repertoires from genomic DNA. The source is immuneACCESS, and TCRdb retained only in-frame sequences with V and J called. Part of the clones is not carried over; for the studies checked, unresolved V genes explain less than half of this, and the remainder is unexplained. The sample contains just under 65,000 clones, 70% to 75% of them found a single time. Roughly 1.8% of the sample is held by the ten biggest clonotypes. Antigens for these TCRs are unknown. The sample's treatment or condition, from its label and the paper: suppressive antiretroviral therapy. A pool of overlapping 15-mer peptides from HIV-1 Gag, at around 0.99 ug per peptide per mL, was used to stimulate the cells. Memory CD4+ T cells that did not respond, being CD40L-negative, CD69-negative and CD45RO-high, were sorted as memory populations depleted of antigen-responding cells.

The sample in question was CD4+ T cells sorted from PBMCs after approximately 20-hour stimulation, obtained from a patient who received antiretroviral therapy. The sample's cell subset or site, from its label and the paper: CD40L-CD69- CD45RO-high memory CD4 T cells not responding to Gag peptides. All receptors come from an adult man with HIV who was CMV-seropositive.

V usage is TRBV7-9 and J usage is TRBJ2-5, with 7 positions matching TRBD1. CDR1 and CDR2 from the germline V gene are SEHNR and FQNEAQ (reference sequence). Trimming at V came to 5 bases and at J to 2 bases, leaving 8 bases not matched to a gene. The CDR3 loop spans 15 amino acids. The CDR3 region is CASSPGQAVQETQYF. The CDR3 nucleotides are TGTGCCAGCAGCCCCGGACAGGCAGTTCAAGAGACCCAGTACTTC.

The CDR3 DNA reads TGCAGTGCTAGTGATGAGGTGGGCATTAACTACGAGCAGTACTTC. This encodes CSASDEVGINYEQYF. The chain carries TRBV20-1 and TRBJ2-7, with D unresolved. Trimming left V 3 bases short and J 3 bases short, with 18 bases between. This CDR3 is 15 amino acids long. CDR1 and CDR2 (germline): DFQATT, SNEGSKA (reference sequence).

This chain links TRBV3-1 (or the pseudogene TRBV3-2) with TRBJ2-3; unclear D gene. Between the trimmed V and J ends, which lost 4 bases and 5 bases, there was a span of 7 bases. CDR1 LGHDT and CDR2 YNNKEL come from the germline V gene (reference sequence). CDR3 size: 12 residues. The CDR3 DNA reads as TGTGCCAGCAGCCGAAGTAGAGATACGCAGTATTTT. As protein: CASSRSRDTQYF.

V is TRBV7-9 and J is TRBJ1-4; D uncertain. Between the trimmed V and J ends, which lost 1 base and 0 bases, there was a span of 9 bases. The CDR3 extends over 16 amino acids. Germline CDR1 SEHNR, CDR2 FQNEAQ (reference sequence). CDR3 in DNA: TGTGCCAGCAGCTTAGGTCCCCTTGCAACTAATGAAAAACTGTTTTTT. As protein: CASSLGPLATNEKLFF.

This chain uses TRBV9 with TRBJ1-3, with D perhaps TRBD1 (6 bases). Looked up from germline, CDR1 is SGDLS and CDR2 is YYNGEE. The V gene lost 4 bases and the J gene lost 5 bases, with 16 bases spanning the gap. CDR3 length equals 15 residues. CDR3 in DNA: TGTGCCAGCAGCCACAGGGAGAGCTTCAGAAACACCATATATTTT. Protein: CASSHRESFRNTIYF. Variable domain in full (rest from reference TRBV9 and TRBJ1-3): DSGVTQTPKHLITATGQRVTLRCSPRSGDLSVYWYQQSLDQGLQFLIQYYNGEERAKGNILERFSAQQFPDLHSELNLSSLELGDSALYFCASSHRESFRNTIYFGEGSWLTVV.

This rearrangement joins TRBV7-8 to TRBJ1-2; 7 bases map to TRBD1. In germline, CDR1 is SGHVS, CDR2 FQNEAQ. V trimming: 0 bases; J trimming: 6 bases; junction bases outside the gene matches: 4. This CDR3 is 14 amino acids long. The CDR3 sequence: CASSLARQGDGYTF. CDR3 sequence (DNA): TGTGCCAGCAGCTTAGCGCGACAGGGCGATGGCTACACCTTC.

This chain joins TRBV2 and TRBJ1-2; D is unresolved. The CDR3 totals 11 residues. Germline V gene sequence: CDR1 SNHLY, CDR2 FYNNEI. Trimming cost V 5 bases and J 7 bases, with 8 bases left between them. CDR3 region: CASSPPVGYTF. In DNA form, the CDR3 reads TGTGCCAGCAGTCCCCCCGTTGGCTACACCTTC.

This chain joins TRBV28 and TRBJ1-5; 11 bases are a match to TRBD1. V lost 4 bases, J lost 6 bases, and 5 bases stayed unmatched. The CDR3 has 15 amino acids. CDR1 and CDR2 (germline): MDHEN, SYDVKM. The CDR3 is CASSYRDRGSQPQHF. The CDR3, as DNA: TGTGCCAGCAGTTACAGGGACAGGGGGAGTCAGCCCCAGCATTTT.

The chain couples TRBV2 to TRBJ2-3; 8 nucleotides align to TRBD2. After removal of 7 bases from V and 1 base from J, the junction contained 7 bases not matched to a gene. Germline V CDR1 and CDR2: SNHLY, FYNNEI. The CDR3 is 15 residues long. In DNA form, the CDR3 reads TGTGCCAGCACCCAGTCGGGGGGGGGCACAGATACGCAGTATTTT. Its translation is CASTQSGGGTDTQYF.

The chain is built from TRBV3-1 (or the pseudogene TRBV3-2) and TRBJ1-1; D is ambiguous. Trimming stripped 3 bases from V and 5 bases from J, with 10 bases between. This CDR3 contains 13 residues. Germline V gene lookup returns CDR1 LGHDT and CDR2 YNNKEL (reference sequence). Written as DNA, the CDR3 is TGTGCCAGCAGCCACGGGGAGAGGACTGAAGCTTTCTTT. Translation gives CASSHGERTEAFF.

The chain combines TRBV3-1 (or the pseudogene TRBV3-2) with TRBJ1-6; D is unclear. Per germline, CDR1 LGHDT and CDR2 YNNKEL (reference sequence). Trimming cost V 1 base and J 8 bases, with 9 bases left between them. There are 14 residues in the CDR3. CDR3 amino acids: CASSQGRRDSPLHF. In DNA, the CDR3 is TGTGCCAGCAGCCAAGGTCGGCGGGATTCACCCCTCCACTTT.

This sequence joins TRBV5-6 and TRBJ1-6, with D perhaps matching TRBD1 (6 bases). This CDR3 is 16 amino acids long. CDR1 is SGHDT and CDR2 is YYEEEE in the germline V gene. V gave up 4 bases and J gave up 7 bases, with 18 bases separating them. Here the CDR3 reads CASSQIRTVNNSPLHF. In DNA, the CDR3 is TGTGCCAGCAGCCAAATAAGGACAGTGAACAATTCACCCCTCCACTTT.

This chain connects TRBV3-1 (or the pseudogene TRBV3-2) to TRBJ1-5; no clear D. Trimming removed 5 bases from V and 5 bases from J, with 16 bases in between. Germline V CDR1 and CDR2: LGHDT, YNNKEL (reference sequence). This CDR3 is built from 15 residues. Here the CDR3 reads CASSGECRHHQPQHF. In DNA form, the CDR3 reads TGTGCCAGCAGCGGTGAATGTCGGCATCATCAGCCCCAGCATTTT.

CDR3: CASSLVGYGELFF. The CDR3 nucleotides read TGTGCCAGCAGCTTAGTTGGGTACGGGGAGCTGTTTTTT. The chain is built from TRBV7-2 and TRBJ2-2; D unclear. The germline V and J ends were trimmed by 1 base and 7 bases, with 7 bases remaining between them. The CDR3 is 13 residues long. Looked up from germline, CDR1 is SGHTA and CDR2 is FQGNSA.

This chain uses TRBV9 with TRBJ1-6; D is perhaps TRBD1 (6 bases). With 3 bases removed from V and 14 bases from J, the gap between germline ends came to 12 bases. The CDR3 has 12 residues. CDR1 is SGDLS, CDR2 YYNGEE, per germline. CDR3 sequence: CASSAPEGALHF. The CDR3 bases are TGTGCCAGCAGCGCCCCCGAGGGGGCCCTCCACTTT.

The gene calls are TRBV3-1 (or the pseudogene TRBV3-2) and TRBJ1-2; the D gene is possibly TRBD1 (5 bases). The CDR3 sequence is 15 residues long. Germline loops: CDR1 LGHDT, CDR2 YNNKEL (reference sequence). Trimming took 0 bases from V and 4 from J, leaving 12 bases between them. The CDR3 bases are TGTGCCAGCAGCCAAGATGGGGCGGACCCCTATGGCTACACCTTC. Translating gives CASSQDGADPYGYTF.

This clone was picked up one time. This chain uses TRBV20-1 with TRBJ2-3, with 9 bases identical to TRBD2. With 3 bases clipped from V and 7 bases from J, the junction kept 11 bases outside the gene matches. The germline V gene has CDR1 DFQATT and CDR2 SNEGSKA (reference sequence). CDR3 length: 15 residues. This CDR3 reads CSASRASGEGNTQYF. As DNA, the CDR3 is TGCAGTGCTAGTAGGGCTAGCGGGGAGGGAAATACGCAGTATTTT.

This clone was recorded only once. The chain carries TRBV5-1 and TRBJ1-2; D remains ambiguous. The CDR3 covers 13 residues. The V end lost 0 bases, the J end lost 3 bases, and 6 bases lay between the germline ends. Germline V gives CDR1 SGHRS, CDR2 YFSETQ. CDR3 DNA: TGCGCCAGCAGCTTGGACGGAGACTATGGCTACACCTTC. The encoded protein is CASSLDGDYGYTF.

The chain is built from TRBV3-1 (or the pseudogene TRBV3-2) and TRBJ1-1; a weak D match, TRBD1 (6 bases). V was cut by 5 bases and J by 2 bases, with 27 bases left in between. In germline, CDR1 is LGHDT, CDR2 YNNKEL (reference sequence). This CDR3 spans 19 amino acids. This CDR3 reads CASSSQWGGGPILNTEAFF. CDR3 bases: TGTGCCAGCAGCTCACAATGGGGCGGGGGCCCGATCCTAAACACTGAAGCTTTCTTT.

V is TRBV28 and J is TRBJ1-4, with unresolved D. CDR3 length equals 16 residues. CDR1 and CDR2 (germline): MDHEN, SYDVKM. Trimming left V 3 bases short and J 6 bases short, with 17 bases between. The CDR3, as DNA: TGTGCCAGCAGTTTCGTCAGGCTAGAAGGTGATGAAAAACTGTTTTTT. Its protein is CASSFVRLEGDEKLFF.

The gene calls are TRBV27 and TRBJ2-7; D is undetermined. Trimming pared 3 bases from V and 2 bases from J, leaving 2 bases between. The CDR3 runs 11 residues. Germline assignment: CDR1 MNHEY and CDR2 SMNVEV (reference sequence). CDR3 DNA sequence: TGTGCCAGCAGTTTCCCCTACGAGCAGTACTTC. Translation gives CASSFPYEQYF.

The rearrangement joins TRBV7-8 to TRBJ1-1; D uncertain. This CDR3 contains 10 residues. Germline V gene sequence: CDR1 SGHVS, CDR2 FQNEAQ. V lost 5 bases, J lost 6 bases, and 4 bases lay in between. The CDR3 loop is CASSHSEAFF. The CDR3 nucleotides are TGTGCCAGCAGCCATTCTGAAGCTTTCTTT.